This T cell receptor (beta chain) was identified in a study of response to subunit inactivated influenza vaccine listed by TCRdb under 2018. Context from the whole study: The study used deep quantitative T cell receptor repertoire profiling to track responses to a trivalent subunit inactivated influenza vaccine.

The sample holds many counts of this clonotype. Its cognate antigen has yet to be identified. Base qualities are not at hand, and no much larger clone is one base apart. CDR1 SEHNR and CDR2 FQNEAQ were looked up in the germline V gene (reference sequence). The CDR3 goes from the cysteine to the phenylalanine over 17 residues. Only the CDR3 part of the read is kept: 51 bases, read in frame from the first base. V gives up 4 bases and J gives up 0 bases, and the segment between their germline ends measures 13 bases. General findings and caveats noted by the study authors: According to the authors, only a limited number of new T cells may be recruited by each seasonal influenza vaccination.

The library came from RT-PCR. The sequencing machine was an Illumina HiSeq 2500. TCRdb reprocessing: public reads trimmed at Q25 with fastp, clones called with MiXCR, in-frame beta chains kept. Here each entry gathers all rows of one CDR3 protein and keeps the most common genes and DNA. The sample records about 170,000 distinct CDR3 sequences, approximately 12% of which are singletons. The ten largest make up 25% to 30% of the sample. The sample was also reused in another study, on T cells expressing NK-cell markers. As described in the second report: TCR beta cDNA libraries were made by 5'RACE template switching that added a universal primer site and unique molecular identifiers. TCR beta-chain repertoires were profiled in sorted CD3+CD56+NKG2C+, CD3+CD56+NKG2C- and CD3+CD56-NKG2C+ T-cell subsets from fewer than 10 donors. Among the eight sequenced donors, seven were HCMV-seropositive and one was HCMV-seronegative. To restrict sorting to alphabetaTCR-expressing T cells, an anti-gammadeltaTCR antibody was added in several experiments. In several donors, the dominant CD3+CD56+NKG2C+ clonotypes were found to rank among the top 10 CD8+ clonotypes and to make up about 1.0-7.0% of CD8+ T cells. Those dominant clonotypes were again the most abundant among CD3+CD56-NKG2C+ cells in a few donors, at roughly 25-60.1%. It remained unclear whether the expanded NKG2C-expressing T cell clones were specific for HCMV antigens. The study sequenced eight donors, all healthy volunteers chosen at random: three men and five women. HCMV serostatus was determined by detecting HCMV-specific IgG in serum with a commercial ELISA kit. Peripheral blood mononuclear cells were isolated from blood by Ficoll density gradient centrifugation. Using Miltenyi isolation kits, CD4+ and CD8+ T cells were isolated from PBMC through magnetic immunoseparation. cDNA synthesis was primed from the TCR beta constant segment and was followed by two successive PCR amplification steps. Illumina HiSeq 2000/2500, MiSeq or NextSeq was used to sequence libraries as 2 x 150 bp reads. Reads were demultiplexed and grouped by UMI with MIGEC, and clonotypes were assembled and quantified with MiTCR. Only TCR cDNA sequences supported by at least two reads were kept to exclude erroneous sequences. The tcR package was used for downstream repertoire analysis, and clonotypes were matched across fractions by CDR3 nucleotide sequence plus V segment. Antigen specificity was annotated against VDJdb with VDJmatch, allowing one amino acid substitution in CDR3.

This specimen was CD8+ T cells sorted from PBMCs, taken 12 days after vaccination. The clonotype was recovered from a man over 45 who received an inactivated influenza vaccine. Donor details come from another sample of the same person, matched by shared clones. The sequence is built from TRBV7-9 and TRBJ2-6, with no D gene named confidently. The sequenced DNA is TGTGCCAGCAGCTCGACGGACGGTTTCTCTGGGGCCAACGTCCTGACTTTC. Its amino acids are CASSSTDGFSGANVLTF.